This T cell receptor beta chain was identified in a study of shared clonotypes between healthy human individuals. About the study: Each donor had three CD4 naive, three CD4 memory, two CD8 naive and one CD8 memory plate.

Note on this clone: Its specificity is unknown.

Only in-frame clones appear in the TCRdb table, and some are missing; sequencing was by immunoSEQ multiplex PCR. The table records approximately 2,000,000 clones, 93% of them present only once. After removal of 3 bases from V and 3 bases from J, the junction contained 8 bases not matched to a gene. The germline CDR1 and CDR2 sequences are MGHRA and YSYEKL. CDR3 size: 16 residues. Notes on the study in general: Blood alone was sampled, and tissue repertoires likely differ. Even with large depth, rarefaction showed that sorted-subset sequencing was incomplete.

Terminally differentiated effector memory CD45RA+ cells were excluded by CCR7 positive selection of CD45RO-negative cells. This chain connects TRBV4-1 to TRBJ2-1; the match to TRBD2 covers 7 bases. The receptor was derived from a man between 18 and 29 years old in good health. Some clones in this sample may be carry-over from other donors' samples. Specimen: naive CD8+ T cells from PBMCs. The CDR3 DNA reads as TGCGCCAGCAGCCAGCGGATGGTAGCGGGCTACAATGAGCAGTTCTTC. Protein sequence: CASSQRMVAGYNEQFF.